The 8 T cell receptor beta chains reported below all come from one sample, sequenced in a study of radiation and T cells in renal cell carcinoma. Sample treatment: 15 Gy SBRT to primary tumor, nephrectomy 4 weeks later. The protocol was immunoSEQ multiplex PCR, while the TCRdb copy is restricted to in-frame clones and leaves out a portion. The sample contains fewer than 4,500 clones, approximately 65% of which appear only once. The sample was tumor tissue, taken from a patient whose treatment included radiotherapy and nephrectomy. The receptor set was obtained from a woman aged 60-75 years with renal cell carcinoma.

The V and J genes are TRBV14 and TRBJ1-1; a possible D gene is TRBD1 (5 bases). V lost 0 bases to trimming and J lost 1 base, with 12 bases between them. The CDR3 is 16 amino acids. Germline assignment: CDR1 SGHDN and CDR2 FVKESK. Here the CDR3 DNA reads TGTGCCAGCAGCCAAGATGTTGGGGGGACGAACACTGAAGCTTTCTTT. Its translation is CASSQDVGGTNTEAFF.

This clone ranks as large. The chain's CDR3 is CASSPEGGYNEQFF. CDR3 sequence (DNA): TGTGCCAGCAGCCCCGAAGGGGGGTACAATGAGCAGTTCTTC. V and J are TRBV9 and TRBJ2-1, with D perhaps matching TRBD1 or TRBD2 (6 bases each). Germline CDR1 is SGDLS and CDR2 is YYNGEE. Trimming pared 4 bases from V and 4 bases from J, leaving 12 bases between. CDR3 length: 14 residues.

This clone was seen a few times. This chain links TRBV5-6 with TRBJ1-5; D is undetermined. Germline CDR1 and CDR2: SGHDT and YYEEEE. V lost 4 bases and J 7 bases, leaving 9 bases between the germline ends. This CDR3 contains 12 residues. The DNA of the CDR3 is TGTGCCAGCAGCCAAGGAACCCAGCCCCAGCATTTT. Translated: CASSQGTQPQHF.

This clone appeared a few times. The CDR3 bases are TGTGCCAGCAGACGAGGGGGCATTAGCACAGATACGCAGTATTTT. It yields the protein CASRRGGISTDTQYF. The chain uses TRBV7-9 and TRBJ2-3; 7 positions match TRBD1. V gave up 6 bases and J gave up 0 bases; unmatched junction bases: 6. In germline, CDR1 is SEHNR, CDR2 FQNEAQ (reference sequence). The CDR3 runs 15 residues.

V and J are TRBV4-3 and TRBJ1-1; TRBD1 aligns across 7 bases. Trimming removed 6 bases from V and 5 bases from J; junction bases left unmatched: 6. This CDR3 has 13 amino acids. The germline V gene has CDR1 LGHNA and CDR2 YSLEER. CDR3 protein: CASSPGGGTEAFF. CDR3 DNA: TGCGCCAGCAGTCCAGGGGGAGGGACTGAAGCTTTCTTT.

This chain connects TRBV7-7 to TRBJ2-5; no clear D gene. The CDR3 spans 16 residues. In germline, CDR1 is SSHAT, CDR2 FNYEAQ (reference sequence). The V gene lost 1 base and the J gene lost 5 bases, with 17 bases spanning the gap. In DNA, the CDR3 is TGTGCCAGCAGCTTAGGGCGACTCGTGAAAGGGGAGACCCAGTACTTC. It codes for CASSLGRLVKGETQYF.

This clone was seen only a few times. CDR3 in amino acids: CASSQNGGFEVNEQFF. The CDR3 DNA reads TGCGCCAGCAGCCAAAATGGGGGGTTTGAGGTCAATGAGCAGTTCTTC. The J gene is TRBJ2-1, the V gene TRBV4-1; possible D gene TRBD2, 6 bases. Germline V lookup: CDR1 MGHRA, CDR2 YSYEKL. Trimming cost V 2 bases and J 6 bases, with 17 bases left between them. This CDR3 region has 16 residues.

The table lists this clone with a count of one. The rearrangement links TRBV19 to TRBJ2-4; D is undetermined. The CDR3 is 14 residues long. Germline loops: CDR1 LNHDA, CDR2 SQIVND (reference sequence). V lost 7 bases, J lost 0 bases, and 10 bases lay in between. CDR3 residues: CASNQVGAKNIQYF. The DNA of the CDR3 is TGTGCCAGTAACCAGGTGGGAGCCAAAAACATTCAGTACTTC.